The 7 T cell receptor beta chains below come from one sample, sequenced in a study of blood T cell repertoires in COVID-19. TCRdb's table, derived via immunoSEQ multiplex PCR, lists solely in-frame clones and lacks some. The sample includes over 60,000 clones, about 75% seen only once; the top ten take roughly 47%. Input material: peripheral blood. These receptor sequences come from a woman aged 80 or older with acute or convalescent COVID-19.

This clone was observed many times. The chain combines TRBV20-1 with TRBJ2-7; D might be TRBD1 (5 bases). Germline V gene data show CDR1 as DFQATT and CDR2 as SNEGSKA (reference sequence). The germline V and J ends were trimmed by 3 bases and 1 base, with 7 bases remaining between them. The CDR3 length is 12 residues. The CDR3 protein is CSASPGSYEQYF. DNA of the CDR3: TGCAGTGCTAGTCCAGGGTCCTACGAGCAGTACTTC.

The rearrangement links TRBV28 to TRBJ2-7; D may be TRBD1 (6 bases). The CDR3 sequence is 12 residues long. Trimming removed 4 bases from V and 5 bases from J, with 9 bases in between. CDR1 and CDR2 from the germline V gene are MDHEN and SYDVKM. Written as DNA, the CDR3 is TGTGCCAGCAGTTCCAGGGGCCACGAGCAGTACTTC. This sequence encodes CASSSRGHEQYF.

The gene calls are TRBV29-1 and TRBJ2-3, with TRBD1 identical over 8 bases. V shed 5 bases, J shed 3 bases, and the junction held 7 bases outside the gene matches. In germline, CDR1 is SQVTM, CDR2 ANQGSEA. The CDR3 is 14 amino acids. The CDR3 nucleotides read TGCAGCGTTAAGGCCAGGGGGCTAACAGATACGCAGTATTTT. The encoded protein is CSVKARGLTDTQYF.

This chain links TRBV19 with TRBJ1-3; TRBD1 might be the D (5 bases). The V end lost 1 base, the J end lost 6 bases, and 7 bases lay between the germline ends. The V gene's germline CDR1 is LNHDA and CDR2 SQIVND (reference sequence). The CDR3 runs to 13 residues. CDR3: CASSIGQSNTIYF. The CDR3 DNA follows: TGTGCCAGTAGTATAGGACAGTCAAACACCATATATTTT.

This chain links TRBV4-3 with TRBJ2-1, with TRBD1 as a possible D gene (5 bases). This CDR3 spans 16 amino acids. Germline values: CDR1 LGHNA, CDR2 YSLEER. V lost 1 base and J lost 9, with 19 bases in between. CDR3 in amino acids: CASSQARVGDTTEQFF. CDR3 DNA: TGCGCCAGCAGCCAAGCCAGGGTTGGGGATACAACTGAGCAGTTCTTC.

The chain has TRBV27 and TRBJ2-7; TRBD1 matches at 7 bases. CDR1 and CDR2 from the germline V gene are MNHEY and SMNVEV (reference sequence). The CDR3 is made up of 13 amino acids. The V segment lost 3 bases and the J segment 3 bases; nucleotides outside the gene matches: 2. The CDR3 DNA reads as TGTGCCAGCAGTTTGGGACAGATCTACGAGCAGTACTTC. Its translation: CASSLGQIYEQYF.

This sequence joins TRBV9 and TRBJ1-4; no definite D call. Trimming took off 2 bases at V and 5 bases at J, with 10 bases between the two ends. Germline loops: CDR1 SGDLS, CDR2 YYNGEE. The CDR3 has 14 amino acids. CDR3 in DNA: TGTGCCAGCAGCGTGACACCTGCCAATGAAAAACTGTTTTTT. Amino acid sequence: CASSVTPANEKLFF.